These 5 T cell receptor beta chains originate from one sample sequenced in a study of CD8 T cells in Susac syndrome. RNA was extracted with the RNeasy kit, and a quantity of about 0.45 to 1 ug was reverse transcribed using random hexamers. One entry per CDR3 protein, called by TCRdb with MiXCR from the immunoSEQ multiplex PCR reads. The data show about 94,000 distinct CDR3 sequences, with just under 95% seen just once and 0.3% held by the top ten. The specimen was CD4+ T cells from PBMCs. These receptors came from a human donor with Susac syndrome.

V is TRBV1 and J is TRBJ1-2; the table's D call of TRBD1 was not tested on the DNA. TRBV1 is given as a pseudogene. CDR3 length: 16 amino acids. CDR3 loop: CTSSLGQRILNYGYTF. CDR3 in DNA: TGCACCAGCAGCCTGGGACAGCGCATTCTTAACTATGGCTACACCTTC.

This clonotype was seen once. In DNA, the CDR3 is TGTGCCAGTAGTCTCCCCCGCGGGAACACTGAAGCTTTCTTT. Translation: CASSLPRGNTEAFF. The chain is built from TRBV19 and TRBJ1-1; D call uncertain. The CDR3 has 14 residues. The germline gives CDR1 LNHDA, CDR2 SQIVND (reference sequence). Deletions cut 5 bases from V and 1 base from J, with 11 bases between.

The rearrangement uses TRBV20-1 and TRBJ1-6, with D perhaps matching TRBD1 (5 bases). Germline V gene lookup returns CDR1 DFQATT and CDR2 SNEGSKA (reference sequence). With 1 base removed from V and 11 bases from J, the gap between germline ends came to 15 bases. This CDR3 contains 14 residues. CDR3 protein: CSARVGAELTPLHF. CDR3 nucleotide sequence: TGCAGTGCTAGAGTCGGGGCGGAATTGACACCCCTCCACTTT.

Written as DNA, the CDR3 is TGTGCCAGCAGCTTAGAAGCCGAAGATGAGCAGTTCTTC. It specifies CASSLEAEDEQFF. The V call is TRBV11-3, the J call TRBJ2-1, with D uncertain. Germline values: CDR1 SGHNT, CDR2 YENEEA. The length of the CDR3 is 13 residues. The ends were cut back, 0 bases at V and 8 bases at J, with 8 bases in the middle.

The chain has TRBV28 and TRBJ1-1; D uncertain. This CDR3 contains 12 residues. V was clipped by 7 bases and J by 0 bases, with 6 bases between them. Germline CDR1 MDHEN, CDR2 SYDVKM. The CDR3 region has the DNA TGTGCCAGCACTCCAATGAACACTGAAGCTTTCTTT. It specifies CASTPMNTEAFF. Full variable domain (outside the CDR3, taken from reference TRBV28 and TRBJ1-1): DVKVTQSSRYLVKRTGEKVFLECVQDMDHENMFWYRQDPGLGLRLIYFSYDVKMKEKGDIPEGYSVSREKKERFSLILESASTNQTSMYLCASTPMNTEAFFGQGTRLTVV.